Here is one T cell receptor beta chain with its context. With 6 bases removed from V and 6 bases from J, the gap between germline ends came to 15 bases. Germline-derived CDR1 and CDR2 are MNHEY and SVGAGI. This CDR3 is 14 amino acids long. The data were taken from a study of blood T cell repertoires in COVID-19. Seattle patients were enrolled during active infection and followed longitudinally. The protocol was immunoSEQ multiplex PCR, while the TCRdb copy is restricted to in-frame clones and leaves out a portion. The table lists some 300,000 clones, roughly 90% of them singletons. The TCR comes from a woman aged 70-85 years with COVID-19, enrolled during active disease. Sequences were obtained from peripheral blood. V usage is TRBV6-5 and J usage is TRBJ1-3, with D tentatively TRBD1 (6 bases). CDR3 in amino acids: CASSRDTRSNTIYF. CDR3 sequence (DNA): TGTGCCAGCAGCAGGGACACCAGGTCAAACACCATATATTTT.